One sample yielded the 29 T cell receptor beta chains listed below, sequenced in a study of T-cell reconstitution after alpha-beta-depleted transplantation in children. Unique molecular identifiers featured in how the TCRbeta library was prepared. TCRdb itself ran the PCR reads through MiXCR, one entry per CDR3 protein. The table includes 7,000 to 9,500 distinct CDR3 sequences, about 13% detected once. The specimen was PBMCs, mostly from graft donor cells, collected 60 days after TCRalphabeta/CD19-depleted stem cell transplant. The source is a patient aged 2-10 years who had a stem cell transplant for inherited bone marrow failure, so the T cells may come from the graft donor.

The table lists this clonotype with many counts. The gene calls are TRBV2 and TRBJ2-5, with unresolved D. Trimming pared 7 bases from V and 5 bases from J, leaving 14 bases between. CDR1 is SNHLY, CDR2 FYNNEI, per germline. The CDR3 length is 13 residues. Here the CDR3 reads CASTPTGGETQYF. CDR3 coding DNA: TGTGCCAGCACCCCCACGGGCGGCGAGACCCAGTACTTC.

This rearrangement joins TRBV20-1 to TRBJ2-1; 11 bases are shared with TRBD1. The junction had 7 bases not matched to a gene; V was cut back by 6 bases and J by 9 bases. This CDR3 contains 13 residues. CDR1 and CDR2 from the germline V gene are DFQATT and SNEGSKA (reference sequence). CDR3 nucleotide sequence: TGCAGTGCACCGGGACAGGGGGTGGGTGAGCAGTTCTTC. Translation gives CSAPGQGVGEQFF.

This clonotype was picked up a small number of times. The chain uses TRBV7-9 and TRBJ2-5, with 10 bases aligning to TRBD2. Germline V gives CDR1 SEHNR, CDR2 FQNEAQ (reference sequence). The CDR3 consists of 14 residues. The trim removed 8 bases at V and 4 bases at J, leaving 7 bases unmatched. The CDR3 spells CASSGVAGGETQYF. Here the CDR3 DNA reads TGTGCCAGCTCCGGGGTAGCGGGAGGAGAGACCCAGTACTTC.

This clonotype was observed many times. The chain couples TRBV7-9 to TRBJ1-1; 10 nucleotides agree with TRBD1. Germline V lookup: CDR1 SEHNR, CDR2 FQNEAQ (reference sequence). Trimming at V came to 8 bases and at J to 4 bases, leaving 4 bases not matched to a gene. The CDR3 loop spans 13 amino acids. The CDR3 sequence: CASRDRGSTEAFF. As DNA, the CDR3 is TGTGCCAGCCGGGACAGGGGTTCCACTGAAGCTTTCTTT. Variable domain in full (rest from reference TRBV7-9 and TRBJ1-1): DTGVSQNPRHKITKRGQNVTFRCDPISEHNRLYWYRQTLGQGPEFLTYFQNEAQLEKSRLLSDRFSAERPKGSFSTLEIQRTEQGDSAMYLCASRDRGSTEAFFGQGTRLTVV.

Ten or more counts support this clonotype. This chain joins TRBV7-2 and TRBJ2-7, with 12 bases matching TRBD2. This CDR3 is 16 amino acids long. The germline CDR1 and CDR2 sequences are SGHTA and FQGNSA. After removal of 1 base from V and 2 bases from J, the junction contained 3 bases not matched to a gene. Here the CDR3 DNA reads TGTGCCAGCAGCTTAGACGGGACTAGCGGGCCCTACGAGCAGTACTTC. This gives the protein CASSLDGTSGPYEQYF.

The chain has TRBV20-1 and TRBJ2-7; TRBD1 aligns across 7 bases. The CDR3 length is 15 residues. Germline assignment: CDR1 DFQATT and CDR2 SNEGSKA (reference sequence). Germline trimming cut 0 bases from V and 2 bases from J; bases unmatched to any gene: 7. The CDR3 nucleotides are TGCAGTGCTAGAGATCTACGACAGGGAGCCTACGAGCAGTACGTC. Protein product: CSARDLRQGAYEQYV.

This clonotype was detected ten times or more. CDR3 region: CASSAGLAGEENTGELFF. Here the CDR3 DNA reads TGTGCCAGCAGCGCGGGACTAGCGGGAGAGGAGAACACCGGGGAGCTGTTTTTT. The genes are TRBV11-1 and TRBJ2-2; 14 bases are a match to TRBD2. Germline CDR1 and CDR2: SGHAT and FQDESV (reference sequence). With V trimmed by 5 bases and J by 1 base, 6 bases remained unmatched. This CDR3 has 18 amino acids. Complete variable domain (other parts from reference TRBV11-1 and TRBJ2-2): EAEVAQSPRYKITEKSQAVAFWCDPISGHATLYWYRQILGQGPELLVQFQDESVVDDSQLPKDRFSAERLKGVDSTLKIQPAELGDSAMYLCASSAGLAGEENTGELFFGEGSRLTVL.

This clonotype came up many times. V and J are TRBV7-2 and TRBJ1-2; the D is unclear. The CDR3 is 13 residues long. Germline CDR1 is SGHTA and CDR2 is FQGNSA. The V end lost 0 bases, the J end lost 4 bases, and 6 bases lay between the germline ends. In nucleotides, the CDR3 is TGTGCCAGCAGCTTAGCGCGGGGCTATGGCTACACCTTC. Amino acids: CASSLARGYGYTF.

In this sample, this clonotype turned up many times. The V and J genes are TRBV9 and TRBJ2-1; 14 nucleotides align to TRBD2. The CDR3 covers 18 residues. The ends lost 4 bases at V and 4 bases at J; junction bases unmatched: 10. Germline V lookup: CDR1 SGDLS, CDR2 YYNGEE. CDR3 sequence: CASSTGTSGSWPYNEQFF. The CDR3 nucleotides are TGTGCCAGCAGCACGGGGACTAGCGGGAGTTGGCCTTACAATGAGCAGTTCTTC.

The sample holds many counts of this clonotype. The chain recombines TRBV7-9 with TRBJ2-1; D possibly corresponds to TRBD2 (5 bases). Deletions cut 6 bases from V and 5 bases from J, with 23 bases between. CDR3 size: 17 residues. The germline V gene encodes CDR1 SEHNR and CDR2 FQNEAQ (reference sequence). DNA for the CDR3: TGTGCCAGCAGTCTAGCCCTGTGGCTAGAATCCGACAATGAGCAGTTCTTC. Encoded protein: CASSLALWLESDNEQFF.

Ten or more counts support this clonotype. CDR3 bases: TGCAGCGTTGAAGATCGGCGGACCGGCTACGAGCAGTACTTC. Translating gives CSVEDRRTGYEQYF. The chain carries TRBV29-1 and TRBJ2-7; D gene ambiguous. This CDR3 is built from 14 residues. Germline V gives CDR1 SQVTM, CDR2 ANQGSEA. Trimming took 0 bases from V and 3 from J, leaving 12 bases between them.

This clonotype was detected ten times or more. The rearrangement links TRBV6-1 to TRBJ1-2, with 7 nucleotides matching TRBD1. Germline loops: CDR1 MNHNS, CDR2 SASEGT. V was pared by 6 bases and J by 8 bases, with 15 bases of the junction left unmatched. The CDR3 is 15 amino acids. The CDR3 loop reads CASSRDLGQVRGYTF. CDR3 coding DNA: TGTGCCAGCAGCCGAGACTTAGGACAGGTACGAGGCTACACCTTC.

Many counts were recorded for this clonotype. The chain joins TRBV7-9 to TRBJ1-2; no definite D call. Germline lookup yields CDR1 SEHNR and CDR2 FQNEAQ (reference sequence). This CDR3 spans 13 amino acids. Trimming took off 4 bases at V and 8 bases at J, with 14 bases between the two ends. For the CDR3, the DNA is TGTGCCAGCAGCTCATTACCGACCTGGGGCTACACCTTC. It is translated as CASSSLPTWGYTF.

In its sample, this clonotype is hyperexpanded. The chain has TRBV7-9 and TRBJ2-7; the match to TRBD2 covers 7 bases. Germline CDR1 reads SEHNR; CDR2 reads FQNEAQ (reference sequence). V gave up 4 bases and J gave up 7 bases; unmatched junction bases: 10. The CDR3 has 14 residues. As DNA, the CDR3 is TGTGCCAGCAGCTACCGGGAGGACCCTTTGGAGCAGTACTTC. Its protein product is CASSYREDPLEQYF.

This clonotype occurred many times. CDR3 in DNA: TGTGCCAGCAGCTCACAACCGGACAGAAACATTCCTCCCTCAAACACTGAAGCTTTCTTT. It is translated as CASSSQPDRNIPPSNTEAFF. The chain is built from TRBV7-4 and TRBJ1-1; D is perhaps TRBD1 (6 bases). The CDR3 is 20 residues long. Germline values: CDR1 SGHVT, CDR2 SQSDAQ. V dropped 4 bases and J dropped 2 bases, with 29 bases sitting between them.

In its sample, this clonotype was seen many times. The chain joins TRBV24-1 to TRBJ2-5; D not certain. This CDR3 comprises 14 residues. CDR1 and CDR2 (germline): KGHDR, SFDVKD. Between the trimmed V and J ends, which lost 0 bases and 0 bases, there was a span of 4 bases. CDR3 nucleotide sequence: TGTGCCACCAGTGATTTGCGGCACCAAGAGACCCAGTACTTC. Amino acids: CATSDLRHQETQYF.

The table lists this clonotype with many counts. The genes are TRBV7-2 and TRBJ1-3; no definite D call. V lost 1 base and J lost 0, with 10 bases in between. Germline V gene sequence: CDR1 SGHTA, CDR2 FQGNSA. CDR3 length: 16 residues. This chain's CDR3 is CASSLVSVSSGNTIYF. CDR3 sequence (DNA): TGTGCCAGCAGCTTAGTCTCGGTGAGCTCTGGAAACACCATATATTTT.

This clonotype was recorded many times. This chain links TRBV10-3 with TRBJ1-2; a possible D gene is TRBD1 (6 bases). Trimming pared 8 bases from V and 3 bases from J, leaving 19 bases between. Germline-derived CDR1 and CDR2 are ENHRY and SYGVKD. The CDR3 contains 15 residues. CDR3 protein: CAIAERTVEHYGYTF. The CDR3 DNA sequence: TGTGCCATCGCTGAACGGACAGTTGAGCACTATGGCTACACCTTC.

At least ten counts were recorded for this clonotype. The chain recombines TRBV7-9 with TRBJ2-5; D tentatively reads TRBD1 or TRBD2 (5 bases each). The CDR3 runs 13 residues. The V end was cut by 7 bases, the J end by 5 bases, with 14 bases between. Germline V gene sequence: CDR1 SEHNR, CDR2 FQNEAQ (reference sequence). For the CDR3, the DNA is TGTGCCAGCAAGGCCTCAGGGACGGAGACCCAGTACTTC. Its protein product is CASKASGTETQYF.

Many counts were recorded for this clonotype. The CDR3 region is CASSHSRDGGYEQYF. In DNA form, the CDR3 reads TGTGCCAGCAGTCATTCCCGGGACGGAGGCTACGAGCAGTACTTC. The J gene is TRBJ2-7, the V gene TRBV25-1; the D gene could be TRBD1 or TRBD2 (5 bases each). The CDR3 consists of 15 residues. Trimming pared 5 bases from V and 3 bases from J, leaving 17 bases between. The germline gives CDR1 MGHDK, CDR2 SYGVNS.

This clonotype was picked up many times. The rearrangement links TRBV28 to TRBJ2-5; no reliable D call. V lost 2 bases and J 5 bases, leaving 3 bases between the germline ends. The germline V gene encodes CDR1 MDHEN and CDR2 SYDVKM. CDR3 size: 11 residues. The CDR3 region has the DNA TGTGCCAGCAGTTTAAAGGAGACCCAGTACTTC. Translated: CASSLKETQYF.

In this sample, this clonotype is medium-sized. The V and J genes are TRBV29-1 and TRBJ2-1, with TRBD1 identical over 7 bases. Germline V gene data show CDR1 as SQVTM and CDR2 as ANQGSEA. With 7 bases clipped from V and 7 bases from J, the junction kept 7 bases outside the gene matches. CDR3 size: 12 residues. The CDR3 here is CSAETGWNEQFF. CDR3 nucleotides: TGCAGCGCCGAGACAGGGTGGAATGAGCAGTTCTTC.

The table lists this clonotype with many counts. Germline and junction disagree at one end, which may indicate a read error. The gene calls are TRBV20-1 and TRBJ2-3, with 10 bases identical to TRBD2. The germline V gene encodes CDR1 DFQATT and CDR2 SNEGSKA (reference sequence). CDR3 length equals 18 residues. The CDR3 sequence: CIARSGLAPSYPTDTQYF. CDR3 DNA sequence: TGCATTGCTAGATCGGGACTAGCGCCTTCTTACCCAACAGATACGCAGTATTTT.

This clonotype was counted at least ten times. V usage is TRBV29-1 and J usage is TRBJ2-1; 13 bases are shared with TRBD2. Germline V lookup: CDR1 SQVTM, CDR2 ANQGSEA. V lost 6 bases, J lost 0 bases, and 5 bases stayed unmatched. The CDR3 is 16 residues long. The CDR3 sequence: CSVWTSGSSSYNEQFF. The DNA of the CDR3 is TGCAGCGTCTGGACTAGCGGGAGTAGCTCCTACAATGAGCAGTTCTTC.

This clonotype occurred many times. The CDR3 sequence is CAISESSSQETQYF. The DNA of the CDR3 is TGTGCCATCAGTGAGTCGAGCAGCCAAGAGACCCAGTACTTC. The chain couples TRBV10-3 to TRBJ2-5; D gene unclear. Germline CDR1 ENHRY, CDR2 SYGVKD. V gave up 0 bases and J gave up 1 base, with 6 bases separating them. The CDR3 length is 14 residues.

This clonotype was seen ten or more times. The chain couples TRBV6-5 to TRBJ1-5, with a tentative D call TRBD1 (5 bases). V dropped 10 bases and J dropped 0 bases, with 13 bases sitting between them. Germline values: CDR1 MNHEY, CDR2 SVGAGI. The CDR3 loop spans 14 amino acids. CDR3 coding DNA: TGTGCCACAAACAGGAAATATAGCAATCAGCCCCAGCATTTT. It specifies CATNRKYSNQPQHF.

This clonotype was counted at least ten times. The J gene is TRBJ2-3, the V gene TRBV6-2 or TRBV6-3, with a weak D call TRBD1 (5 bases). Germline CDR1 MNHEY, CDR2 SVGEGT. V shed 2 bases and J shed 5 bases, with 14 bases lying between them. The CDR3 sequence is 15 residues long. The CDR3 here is CASSYVAGSGDTQYF. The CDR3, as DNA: TGTGCCAGCAGTTACGTGGCAGGGTCCGGAGATACGCAGTATTTT.

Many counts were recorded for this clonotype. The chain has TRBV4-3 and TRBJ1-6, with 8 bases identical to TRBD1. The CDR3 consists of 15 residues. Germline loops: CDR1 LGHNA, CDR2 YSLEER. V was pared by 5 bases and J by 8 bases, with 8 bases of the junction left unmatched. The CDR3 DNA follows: TGCGCCAGCAGCTTCCAACAGGGGGATGATTCACCCCTCCACTTT. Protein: CASSFQQGDDSPLHF.

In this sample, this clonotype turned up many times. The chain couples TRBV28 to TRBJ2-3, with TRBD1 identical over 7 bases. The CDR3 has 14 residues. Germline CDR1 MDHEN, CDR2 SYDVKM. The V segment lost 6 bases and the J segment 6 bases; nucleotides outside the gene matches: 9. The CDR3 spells CASSPRQGPDTQYF. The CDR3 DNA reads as TGTGCCAGCAGCCCCCGACAGGGCCCTGATACGCAGTATTTT. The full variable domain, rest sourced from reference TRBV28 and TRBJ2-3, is DVKVTQSSRYLVKRTGEKVFLECVQDMDHENMFWYRQDPGLGLRLIYFSYDVKMKEKGDIPEGYSVSREKKERFSLILESASTNQTSMYLCASSPRQGPDTQYFGPGTRLTVL.